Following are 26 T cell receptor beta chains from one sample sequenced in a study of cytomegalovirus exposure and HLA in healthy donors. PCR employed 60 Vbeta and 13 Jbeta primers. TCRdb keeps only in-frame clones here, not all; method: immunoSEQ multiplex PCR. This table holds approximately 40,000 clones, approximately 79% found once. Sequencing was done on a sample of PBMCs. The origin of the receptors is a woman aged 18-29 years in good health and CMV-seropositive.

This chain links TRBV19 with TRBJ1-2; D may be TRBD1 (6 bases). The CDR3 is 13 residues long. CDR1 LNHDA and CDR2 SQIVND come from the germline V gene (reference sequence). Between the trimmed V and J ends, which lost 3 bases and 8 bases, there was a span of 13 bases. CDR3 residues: CASSINREGGYTF. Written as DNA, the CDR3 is TGTGCCAGTAGTATTAACAGGGAGGGCGGCTACACCTTC.

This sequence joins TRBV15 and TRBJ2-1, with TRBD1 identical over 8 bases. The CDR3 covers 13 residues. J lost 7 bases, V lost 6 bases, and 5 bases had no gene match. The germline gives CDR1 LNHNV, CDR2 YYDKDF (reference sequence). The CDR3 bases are TGTGCCACCAGTGGAACAGGGGGGAATGAGCAGTTCTTC. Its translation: CATSGTGGNEQFF.

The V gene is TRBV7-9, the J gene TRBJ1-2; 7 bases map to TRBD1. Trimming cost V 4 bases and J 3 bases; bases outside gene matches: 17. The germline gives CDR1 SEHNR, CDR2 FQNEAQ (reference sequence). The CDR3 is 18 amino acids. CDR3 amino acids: CASSSSASGQLKYYGYTF. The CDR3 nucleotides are TGTGCCAGCAGCTCTAGTGCGTCGGGACAGCTAAAATACTATGGCTACACCTTC.

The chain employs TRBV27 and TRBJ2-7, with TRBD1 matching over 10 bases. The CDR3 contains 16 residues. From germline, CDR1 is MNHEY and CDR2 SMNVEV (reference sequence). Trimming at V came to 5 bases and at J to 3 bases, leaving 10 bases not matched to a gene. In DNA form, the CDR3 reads TGTGCCAGCAGTCCAACTAGGGACAGGGGCCGCTACGAGCAGTACTTC. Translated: CASSPTRDRGRYEQYF.

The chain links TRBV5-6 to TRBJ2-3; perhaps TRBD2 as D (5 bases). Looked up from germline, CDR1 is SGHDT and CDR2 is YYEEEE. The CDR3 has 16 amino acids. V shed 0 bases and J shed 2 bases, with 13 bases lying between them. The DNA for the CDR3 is TGTGCCAGCAGCTTGGGGGTGGAGGAATCCACAGATACGCAGTATTTT. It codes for CASSLGVEESTDTQYF.

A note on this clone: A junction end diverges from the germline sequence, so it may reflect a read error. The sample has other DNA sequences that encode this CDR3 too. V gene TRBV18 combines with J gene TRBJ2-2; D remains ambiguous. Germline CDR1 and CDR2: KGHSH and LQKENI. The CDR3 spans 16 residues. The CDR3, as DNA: TGCGCCAGCTCACCATCGGGTATGGCGAGGACCGGGGAGCTGTTTTTT. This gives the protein CASSPSGMARTGELFF. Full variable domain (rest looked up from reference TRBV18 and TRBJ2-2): NAGVMQNPRHLVRRRGQEARLRCSPMKGHSHVYWYRQLPEEGLKFMVYLQKENIIDESGMPKERFSAEFPKEGPSILRIQQVVRGDSAAYFCASSPSGMARTGELFFGEGSRLTVL.

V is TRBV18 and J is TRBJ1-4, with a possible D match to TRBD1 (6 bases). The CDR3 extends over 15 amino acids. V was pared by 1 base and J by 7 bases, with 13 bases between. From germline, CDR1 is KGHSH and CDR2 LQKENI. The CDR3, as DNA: TGTGCCAGCTCACCACATCCAGGGGCTGCTGAAAAACTGTTTTTT. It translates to CASSPHPGAAEKLFF.

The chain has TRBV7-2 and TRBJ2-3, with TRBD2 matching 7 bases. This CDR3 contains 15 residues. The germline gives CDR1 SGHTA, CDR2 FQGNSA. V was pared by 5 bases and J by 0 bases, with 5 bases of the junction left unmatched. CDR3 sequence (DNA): TGTGCCAGCAGCCCCGGGGAGGGCAGCACAGATACGCAGTATTTT. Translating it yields CASSPGEGSTDTQYF.

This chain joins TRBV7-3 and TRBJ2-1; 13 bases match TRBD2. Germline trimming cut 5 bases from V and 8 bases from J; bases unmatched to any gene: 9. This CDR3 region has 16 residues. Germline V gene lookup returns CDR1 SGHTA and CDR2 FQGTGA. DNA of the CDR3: TGTGCCAGCAGCCCCGGGACTAGCGGGAAAAGTTATGAGCAGTTCTTC. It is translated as CASSPGTSGKSYEQFF. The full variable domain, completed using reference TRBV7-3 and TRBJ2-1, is GAGVSQTPSNKVTEKGKYVELRCDPISGHTALYWYRQSLGQGPEFLIYFQGTGAADDSGLPNDRFFAVRPEGSVSTLKIQRTERGDSAVYLCASSPGTSGKSYEQFFGPGTRLTVL.

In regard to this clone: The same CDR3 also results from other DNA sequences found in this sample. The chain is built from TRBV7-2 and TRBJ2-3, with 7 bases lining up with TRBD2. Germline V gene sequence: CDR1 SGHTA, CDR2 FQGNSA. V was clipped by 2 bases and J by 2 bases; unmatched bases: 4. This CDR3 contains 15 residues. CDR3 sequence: CASSLPSGPTDTQYF. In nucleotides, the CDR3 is TGTGCCAGCAGCTTACCTAGCGGACCCACAGATACGCAGTATTTT.

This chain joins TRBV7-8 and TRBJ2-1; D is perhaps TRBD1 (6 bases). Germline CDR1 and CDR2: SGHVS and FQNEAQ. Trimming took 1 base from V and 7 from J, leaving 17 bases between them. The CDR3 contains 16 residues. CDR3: CASSLVMPGVGNEQFF. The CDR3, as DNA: TGTGCCAGCAGCTTAGTAATGCCAGGGGTGGGGAATGAGCAGTTCTTC.

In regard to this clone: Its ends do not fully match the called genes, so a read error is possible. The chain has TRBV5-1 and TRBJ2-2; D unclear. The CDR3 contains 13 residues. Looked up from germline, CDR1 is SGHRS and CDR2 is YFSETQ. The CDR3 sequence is CASSFQNTGELFF. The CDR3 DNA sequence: TGCGCCAGTAGCTTCCAGAACACCGGGGAGCTGTTTTTT.

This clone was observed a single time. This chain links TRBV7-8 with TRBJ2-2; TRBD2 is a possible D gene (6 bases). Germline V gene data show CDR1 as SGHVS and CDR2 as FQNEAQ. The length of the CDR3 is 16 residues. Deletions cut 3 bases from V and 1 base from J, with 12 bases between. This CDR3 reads CASSLWAGRNTGELFF. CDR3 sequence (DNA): TGTGCCAGCAGCTTGTGGGCGGGGAGGAACACCGGGGAGCTGTTTTTT.

This chain's CDR3 is CASSQGQGPTGELFF. In nucleotides, the CDR3 is TGCGCCAGCAGCCAAGGACAGGGCCCCACCGGGGAGCTGTTTTTT. V is TRBV4-3 and J is TRBJ2-2; TRBD1 matches 7 bases. The CDR3 runs 15 residues. Germline CDR1 LGHNA, CDR2 YSLEER. Trimming removed 1 base from V and 4 bases from J; junction bases left unmatched: 3.

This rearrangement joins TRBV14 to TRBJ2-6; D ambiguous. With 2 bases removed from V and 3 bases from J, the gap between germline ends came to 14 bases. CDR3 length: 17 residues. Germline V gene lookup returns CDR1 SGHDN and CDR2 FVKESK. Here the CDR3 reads CASSQWSPADGANVLTF. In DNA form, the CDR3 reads TGTGCCAGCAGCCAATGGTCCCCGGCGGATGGGGCCAACGTCCTGACTTTC.

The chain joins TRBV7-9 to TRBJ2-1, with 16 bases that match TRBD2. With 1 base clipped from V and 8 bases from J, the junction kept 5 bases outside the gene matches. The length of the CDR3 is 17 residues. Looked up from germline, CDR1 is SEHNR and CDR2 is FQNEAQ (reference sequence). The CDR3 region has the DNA TGTGCCAGCAGCTTAGGATTGGGACTAGCGGGGGGGCATGAGCAGTTCTTC. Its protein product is CASSLGLGLAGGHEQFF.

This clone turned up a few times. The CDR3 DNA reads as TGTGCCAGCAGTAACCTTTTGGGGGGTAATCAGCCCCAGCATTTT. Its protein product is CASSNLLGGNQPQHF. The chain employs TRBV27 and TRBJ1-5; D might be TRBD1 (5 bases). The V end was cut by 5 bases, the J end by 4 bases, with 15 bases between. CDR1 and CDR2 (germline): MNHEY, SMNVEV (reference sequence). The CDR3 has 15 residues.

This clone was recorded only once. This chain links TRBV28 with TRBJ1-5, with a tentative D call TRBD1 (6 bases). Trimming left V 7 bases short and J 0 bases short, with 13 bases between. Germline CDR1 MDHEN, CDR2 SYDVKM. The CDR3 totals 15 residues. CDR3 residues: CASKAGANSNQPQHF. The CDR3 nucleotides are TGTGCCAGCAAGGCGGGGGCGAATAGCAATCAGCCCCAGCATTTT.

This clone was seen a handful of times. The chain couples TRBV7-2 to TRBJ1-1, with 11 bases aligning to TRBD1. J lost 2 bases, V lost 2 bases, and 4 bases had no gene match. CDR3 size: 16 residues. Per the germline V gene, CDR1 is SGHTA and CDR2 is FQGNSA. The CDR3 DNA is TGTGCCAGCAGCTTATTCGGGACAGGGGGTAACACTGAAGCTTTCTTT. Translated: CASSLFGTGGNTEAFF.

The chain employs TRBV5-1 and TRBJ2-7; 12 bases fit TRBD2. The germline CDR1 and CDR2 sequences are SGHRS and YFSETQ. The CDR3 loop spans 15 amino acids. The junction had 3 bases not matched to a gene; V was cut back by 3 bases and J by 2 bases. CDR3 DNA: TGCGCCAGCAGCTCGGGACTAGCGGGCCCCTACGAGCAGTACTTC. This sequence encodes CASSSGLAGPYEQYF.

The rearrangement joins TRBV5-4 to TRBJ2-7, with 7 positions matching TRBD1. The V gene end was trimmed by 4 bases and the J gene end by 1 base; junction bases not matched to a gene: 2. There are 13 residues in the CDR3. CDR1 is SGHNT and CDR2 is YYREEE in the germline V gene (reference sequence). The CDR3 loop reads CASSPDRSYEQYF. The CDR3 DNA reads TGTGCCAGCAGCCCGGACAGGTCCTACGAGCAGTACTTC.

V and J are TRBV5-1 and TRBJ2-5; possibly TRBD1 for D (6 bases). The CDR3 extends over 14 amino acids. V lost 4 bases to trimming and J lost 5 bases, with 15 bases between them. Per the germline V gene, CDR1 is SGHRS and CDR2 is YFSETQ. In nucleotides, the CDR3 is TGCGCCAGCAGCACACAGGGTGGGGGCGAGACCCAGTACTTC. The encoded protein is CASSTQGGGETQYF.

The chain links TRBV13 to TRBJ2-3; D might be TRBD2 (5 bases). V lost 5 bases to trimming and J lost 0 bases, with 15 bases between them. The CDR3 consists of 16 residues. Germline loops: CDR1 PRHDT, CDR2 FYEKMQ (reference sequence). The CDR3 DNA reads TGTGCCAGCAGCCGACATCTAGCCTATAGCACAGATACGCAGTATTTT. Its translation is CASSRHLAYSTDTQYF. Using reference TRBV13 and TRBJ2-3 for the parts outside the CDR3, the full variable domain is AAGVIQSPRHLIKEKRETATLKCYPIPRHDTVYWYQQGPGQDPQFLISFYEKMQSDKGSIPDRFSAQQFSDYHSELNMSSLELGDSALYFCASSRHLAYSTDTQYFGPGTRLTVL.

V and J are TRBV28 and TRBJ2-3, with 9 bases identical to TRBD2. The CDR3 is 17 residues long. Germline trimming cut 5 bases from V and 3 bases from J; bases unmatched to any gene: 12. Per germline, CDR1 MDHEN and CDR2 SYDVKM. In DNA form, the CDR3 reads TGTGCCAGCAGTCCCCCGAGACTAGCGGACAGGACAGATACGCAGTATTTT. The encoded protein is CASSPPRLADRTDTQYF.

The CDR3 region is CASSRTSGGLNEQYF. For the CDR3, the DNA is TGTGCCAGCAGCCGGACTAGCGGGGGGTTGAACGAGCAGTACTTC. This sequence joins TRBV27 and TRBJ2-7; TRBD2 matches 14 bases. The CDR3 extends over 15 amino acids. The V gene's germline CDR1 is MNHEY and CDR2 SMNVEV (reference sequence). V was clipped by 6 bases and J by 5 bases; unmatched bases: 6.

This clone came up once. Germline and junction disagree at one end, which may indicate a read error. CDR3 sequence (DNA): TGTGCTAGCAGCTTACAGGGGGATCTCACAGATACGCAGTGTTTT. Translating it yields CASSLQGDLTDTQCF. The chain joins TRBV7-7 to TRBJ2-3, with TRBD1 identical over 8 bases. The CDR3 is 15 residues long. Germline V lookup: CDR1 SSHAT, CDR2 FNYEAQ (reference sequence).